Following are 16 T cell receptor beta chains from one sample sequenced in a study of T cell responses to AZD1222 COVID-19 vaccine. Assay: immunoSEQ multiplex PCR; the TCRdb copy retains only in-frame clones and omits some. The sample shows about 140,000 clones, 90% of them seen only once. The sample in question was peripheral blood, obtained on day 0 of AZD1222 vaccination. Receptors were obtained from an adult in good health.

This sequence joins TRBV6-6 and TRBJ2-2, with 9 bases matching TRBD1. V was clipped by 5 bases and J by 1 base; unmatched bases: 5. The CDR3 has 16 amino acids. Germline CDR1 and CDR2: MNHNY and SVGAGI (reference sequence). DNA of the CDR3: TGTGCCAGCAGTATCGGACAGGGGAGGAACACCGGGGAGCTGTTTTTT. It specifies CASSIGQGRNTGELFF.

The V gene is TRBV18, the J gene TRBJ2-3, with 9 bases that match TRBD2. J lost 0 bases, V lost 6 bases, and 13 bases had no gene match. Germline V gene lookup returns CDR1 KGHSH and CDR2 LQKENI. The CDR3 covers 18 residues. DNA for the CDR3: TGTGCCAGCTCCCGGGTCGCGACTAGCGGAGATAGCACAGATACGCAGTATTTT. This codes for CASSRVATSGDSTDTQYF.

This clone was observed a single time. The V and J genes are TRBV18 and TRBJ1-6, with D possibly TRBD1 on 6 matching bases. This CDR3 comprises 16 residues. V was shortened by 5 bases and J by 4 bases, with 15 bases between the two germline ends. The germline V gene encodes CDR1 KGHSH and CDR2 LQKENI. The CDR3 DNA reads TGTGCCAGCTCATCGCTCGGACAGCCTTATAATTCACCCCTCCACTTT. Its translation is CASSSLGQPYNSPLHF.

The rearrangement links TRBV30 to TRBJ1-1; D is undetermined. The CDR3 is 12 residues long. CDR1 GTSNPN and CDR2 SVGIG come from the germline V gene (reference sequence). Between the trimmed V and J ends, which lost 1 base and 5 bases, there was a span of 8 bases. The CDR3 sequence: CAWSELWTEAFF. The CDR3 DNA follows: TGTGCCTGGAGTGAACTGTGGACTGAAGCTTTCTTT.

V gene TRBV4-3 combines with J gene TRBJ2-1; D unclear. Trimming stripped 6 bases from V and 2 bases from J, with 11 bases between. The CDR3 spans 14 residues. Germline CDR1 reads LGHNA; CDR2 reads YSLEER. CDR3: CASRGAGAYNEQFF. The CDR3 region has the DNA TGCGCCAGCAGGGGCGCAGGTGCCTACAATGAGCAGTTCTTC.

This clone appeared a single time. V gene TRBV7-2 combines with J gene TRBJ2-2, with 9 bases matching TRBD1. V lost 7 bases to trimming and J lost 4 bases; unmatched junction nucleotides: 13. Germline assignment: CDR1 SGHTA and CDR2 FQGNSA. The CDR3 consists of 17 residues. The CDR3 DNA is TGTGCCAGCACCCCTCACCCGGGACAGGGTTCCACCGGGGAGCTGTTTTTT. Translation gives CASTPHPGQGSTGELFF.

The chain has TRBV3-1 (or the pseudogene TRBV3-2) and TRBJ2-7; D ambiguous. The germline gives CDR1 LGHDT, CDR2 YNNKEL (reference sequence). The V end was cut by 2 bases, the J end by 7 bases, with 9 bases between. CDR3 length: 12 residues. CDR3 coding DNA: TGTGCCAGCAGCCAACAAGGACGGGAGCAGTACTTC. This gives the protein CASSQQGREQYF.

This clone came up once. The chain is built from TRBV7-3 and TRBJ1-2; D may be TRBD1 (5 bases). V was shortened by 5 bases and J by 8 bases, with 15 bases between the two germline ends. Germline V gene sequence: CDR1 SGHTA, CDR2 FQGTGA. The CDR3 consists of 13 residues. The CDR3 here is CASSHNRGDGYTF. For the CDR3, the DNA is TGTGCCAGCAGCCACAACAGAGGGGACGGCTACACCTTC.

The chain couples TRBV3-1 (or the pseudogene TRBV3-2) to TRBJ1-4; D gene unclear. Germline V CDR1 and CDR2: LGHDT, YNNKEL (reference sequence). V was shortened by 0 bases and J by 6 bases, with 8 bases between the two germline ends. The CDR3 totals 14 residues. The CDR3 spells CASSQDGSHEKLFF. CDR3 coding DNA: TGTGCCAGCAGCCAAGACGGGAGCCATGAAAAACTGTTTTTT.

The chain is built from TRBV7-6 and TRBJ1-3; 11 bases fit TRBD1. V lost 2 bases and J lost 5; bases outside the gene matches: 8. Germline V CDR1 and CDR2: SGHVS, FNYEAQ. This CDR3 contains 17 residues. In DNA, the CDR3 is TGTGCCAGCAGCTTACCCTCTGGACAGGGGGCCCGAAACACCATATATTTT. Its translation is CASSLPSGQGARNTIYF.

V is TRBV25-1 and J is TRBJ2-7; D is uncertain. Germline V CDR1 and CDR2: MGHDK, SYGVNS. Deletions cut 3 bases from V and 3 bases from J, with 9 bases between. The CDR3 contains 13 residues. This CDR3 is CASSDDLYYEQYF. The CDR3 bases are TGTGCCAGCAGTGACGACCTATACTACGAGCAGTACTTC.

The genes are TRBV3-1 (or the pseudogene TRBV3-2) and TRBJ2-1, with D maybe TRBD1 (6 bases). V dropped 4 bases and J dropped 2 bases, with 9 bases sitting between them. CDR1 is LGHDT, CDR2 YNNKEL, per germline (reference sequence). This CDR3 region has 14 residues. CDR3 sequence (DNA): TGTGCCAGCAGCCCGAGGGACACCTACAATGAGCAGTTCTTC. Translated, it gives CASSPRDTYNEQFF.

The V and J genes are TRBV30 and TRBJ1-1; unclear D gene. This CDR3 spans 12 amino acids. Germline-derived CDR1 and CDR2 are GTSNPN and SVGIG (reference sequence). With 0 bases removed from V and 13 bases from J, the gap between germline ends came to 15 bases. CDR3 coding DNA: TGTGCCTGGAGTGTACGGGCTGAGGGTGGTTTCTTT. It codes for CAWSVRAEGGFF.

The chain recombines TRBV18 with TRBJ1-4, with D hard to call. V lost 1 base and J lost 0, with 9 bases in between. The CDR3 loop spans 16 amino acids. Germline V gives CDR1 KGHSH, CDR2 LQKENI. CDR3 DNA sequence: TGTGCCAGCTCACCACTAGGGAGCCCAACTAATGAAAAACTGTTTTTT. Protein: CASSPLGSPTNEKLFF.

The genes are TRBV28 and TRBJ2-4; D tentatively reads TRBD1 or TRBD2 (5 bases each). V was trimmed by 5 bases and J by 4 bases, leaving 15 bases between them. The CDR3 contains 15 residues. Germline values: CDR1 MDHEN, CDR2 SYDVKM. The DNA for the CDR3 is TGTGCCAGCAGTCTTGAGCGGAGACAGAAAAACATTCAGTACTTC. Residues: CASSLERRQKNIQYF.

The V and J genes are TRBV7-9 and TRBJ2-7; D not certain. V lost 4 bases, J lost 2 bases, and 12 bases lay in between. Germline V lookup: CDR1 SEHNR, CDR2 FQNEAQ (reference sequence). CDR3 length: 14 amino acids. The CDR3 DNA reads as TGTGCCAGCAGCTCCTCCGGTGGCGCCTACGAGCAGTACTTC. Its translation: CASSSSGGAYEQYF.